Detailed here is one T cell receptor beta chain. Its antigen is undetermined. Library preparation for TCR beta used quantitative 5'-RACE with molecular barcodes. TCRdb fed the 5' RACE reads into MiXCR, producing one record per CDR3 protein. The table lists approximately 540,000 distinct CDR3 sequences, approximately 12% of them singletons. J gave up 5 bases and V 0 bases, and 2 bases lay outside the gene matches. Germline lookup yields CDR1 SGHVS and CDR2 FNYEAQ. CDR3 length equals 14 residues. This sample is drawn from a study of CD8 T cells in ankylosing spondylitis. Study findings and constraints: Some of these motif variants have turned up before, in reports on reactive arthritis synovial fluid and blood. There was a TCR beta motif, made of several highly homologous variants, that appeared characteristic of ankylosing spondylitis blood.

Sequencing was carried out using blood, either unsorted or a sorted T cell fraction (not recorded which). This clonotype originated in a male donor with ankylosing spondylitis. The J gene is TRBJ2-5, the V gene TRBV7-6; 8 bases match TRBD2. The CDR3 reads CASSLAASGETQYF. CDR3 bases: TGTGCCAGCAGCTTAGCTGCTAGCGGGGAGACCCAGTACTTC. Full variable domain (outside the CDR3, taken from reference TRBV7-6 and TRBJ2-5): GAGVSQSPRYKVTKRGQDVALRCDPISGHVSLYWYRQALGQGPEFLTYFNYEAQQDKSGLPNDRFSAERPEGSISTLTIQRTEQRDSAMYRCASSLAASGETQYFGPGTRLLVL.